These T cell receptor beta chains were read from a single sample in a study of shared clonotypes between healthy human individuals. This table comes from immunoSEQ multiplex PCR, and its TCRdb copy is limited to in-frame clones, with some not included. Here the sample spans 550,000 to 750,000 clones, 95% being singletons. The sample was naive CD8+ T cells sorted from blood. All receptors come from a young woman in good health. Each CDR3 is given with its conserved first and last residue. A D gene is named only where the DNA matches it firmly. Size is stated for part of the rows, as once, few or many counts, or as a class when the clone is expanded.

v_call	d_call	clone_size	j_call	cdr3_nt	cdr3_aa
TRBV2	-	once	TRBJ1-2	TGTGCCACTACGGGCGGACAGTTGGGGTACACCTTC	CATTGGQLGYTF
TRBV30	TRBD2	-	TRBJ2-1	TGTGCCTGGAGTACTAGCGGGAGGGCCTCATACAATGAGCAGTTCTTC	CAWSTSGRASYNEQFF
TRBV4-2	TRBD2	-	TRBJ2-7	TGTGCCAGCAGCCAAGAGCTAGCGGGGGACCAGTACTTC	CASSQELAGDQYF
TRBV5-4	-	-	TRBJ1-1	TGTGCCAGCAGCACCGGACAGTTTGCTTTCTTT	CASSTGQFAFF
TRBV16	-	-	TRBJ1-2	TGTGCCAGCAGCGCAGAGCTCGGACCGAAAAGATATGGCTACACCTTC	CASSAELGPKRYGYTF
TRBV28	TRBD2	-	TRBJ2-7	TGTGCCAGCAGTTTCTGGACTAGCGCATCTTACGAGCAGTACTTC	CASSFWTSASYEQYF
TRBV28	-	-	TRBJ2-7	TGTGCCAGCAGTTTACAGGCGGGCGAAGGGTACGAGCAGTACTTC	CASSLQAGEGYEQYF
TRBV4-1	-	-	TRBJ2-7	TGCGCCAGCAGCCAAGGCTCTCCCGGCAGAGCCTACGAGCAGTACTTC	CASSQGSPGRAYEQYF
TRBV27	-	-	TRBJ2-2	TGTGCCACCGCTGCGGGTACAAACACCGGGGAGCTGTTTTTT	CATAAGTNTGELFF
TRBV7-9	TRBD1	-	TRBJ2-3	TGTGCCAGCAGCCCGACGATAGGCCGGGACAGGGTCACCGATACGCAGTATTTT	CASSPTIGRDRVTDTQYF
TRBV2	-	-	TRBJ2-7	TGTGCCAGCAGTGCCCCCGGTGCCAGCTACGAGCAGTACTTC	CASSAPGASYEQYF
TRBV28	-	-	TRBJ2-3	TGTGCCAGCACCCATGGGGCGGTTAGCACAGATACGCAGTATTTT	CASTHGAVSTDTQYF
TRBV2	-	-	TRBJ2-3	TGTGCCAGAGGAGATGGAGGGAGCACAGATACGCAGTATTTT	CARGDGGSTDTQYF
TRBV2	-	-	TRBJ2-7	TGTGCCAGCAGGACGGCTGCAGGCGGGACCTACGAGCAGTACTTC	CASRTAAGGTYEQYF
TRBV25-1	TRBD2	once	TRBJ2-1	TGTGCCAGCCTGAGCGGGAGTTACAATGAGCAGTTCTTC	CASLSGSYNEQFF
TRBV27	-	-	TRBJ2-5	TGTGCCAGCAGTTTCGGGGGGCCGGTGGAGACCCAGTACTTC	CASSFGGPVETQYF
TRBV27	TRBD1	-	TRBJ2-1	TGTGCCAGCAGTTCACAGGGGGTTGAGCAGTTCTTC	CASSSQGVEQFF
TRBV18	TRBD1	-	TRBJ1-1	TGTGCCAGCTCCTCGGGACAGGGTGGACCCATGAACACTGAAGCTTTCTTT	CASSSGQGGPMNTEAFF
TRBV7-9	-	-	TRBJ2-7	TGTGCCAGCAGCTCCCCCGGTAGACAGCCCTACGAGCAGTACTTC	CASSSPGRQPYEQYF
TRBV5-5	TRBD1	-	TRBJ1-4	TGTGCCAGCAGCTTGCCGGGACAGGGTAATGAAAAACTGTTTTTT	CASSLPGQGNEKLFF
TRBV27	-	-	TRBJ1-2	TGTGCCAGCAGTTTATCGATAGTGGCAAACTATGGCTACACCTTC	CASSLSIVANYGYTF
TRBV6-5	TRBD2	-	TRBJ2-1	TGTGCCAGCTCGATTTTTAGCGGGCCCTACAATGAGCAGTTCTTC	CASSIFSGPYNEQFF
TRBV28	-	-	TRBJ2-7	TGTGCCAGCAGTTTAAGCGTCAGCTCCTACGAGCAGTACTTC	CASSLSVSSYEQYF
TRBV6-5	TRBD2	-	TRBJ2-3	TGTGCCAGCAGTCCTACTAGCGGAAGCACAGATACGCAGTATTTT	CASSPTSGSTDTQYF
TRBV9	-	-	TRBJ2-5	TGTGCCAGCAGCGTATCGGGCAGGTTGGAAGAGACCCAGTACTTC	CASSVSGRLEETQYF
TRBV9	TRBD2	-	TRBJ2-2	TGTGCCAGCAGCGTAGAAGATTTCGCGGGGGGTCGCACCGGGGAGCTGTTTTTT	CASSVEDFAGGRTGELFF
TRBV6-1	-	-	TRBJ1-2	TGTGCCAGCAGTGAAGCGGCAGCGTCTAGCTATGGCTACACCTTC	CASSEAAASSYGYTF
TRBV19	TRBD1	few	TRBJ1-5	TGTGCCAGCCATTATTTGACAGGGGGCGTACAGCCCCAGCATTTT	CASHYLTGGVQPQHF
TRBV28	-	few	TRBJ1-2	TGTGCCAGCAGGCAACAGGGTGCGGTTGGCTACACCTTC	CASRQQGAVGYTF
TRBV5-6	TRBD2	-	TRBJ2-7	TGTGCCAGCAGCTTGGGGCTAGCGGGAATAAATCCCTACGAGCAGTACTTC	CASSLGLAGINPYEQYF
TRBV6-4	-	-	TRBJ2-1	TGTGCCAGCAGTGACTCCAAAACAGGGTGGAATGAGCAGTTCTTC	CASSDSKTGWNEQFF
TRBV10-3	-	-	TRBJ2-5	TGTGCCATCAGTGCGCCCCAAGAGACCCAGTACTTC	CAISAPQETQYF
TRBV10-3	TRBD1	-	TRBJ2-1	TGTGCCTCAGGGGGACAGCCCCAGGGCATTTACAATGAGCAGTTCTTC	CASGGQPQGIYNEQFF
TRBV19	TRBD1	-	TRBJ2-7	TGTGCCAGTAGTTTGCACCCTGGGGACAGGTCTTACGAGCAGTACTTC	CASSLHPGDRSYEQYF
TRBV4-1	-	-	TRBJ1-5	TGCGCCAGCAGCCTTTATCCCAATCAGCCCCAGCATTTT	CASSLYPNQPQHF
TRBV27	-	-	TRBJ2-6	TGTGCCAGCAGCCTTAGTCCTGGGGCCAACGTCCTGACTTTC	CASSLSPGANVLTF
TRBV5-6	-	-	TRBJ1-3	TGTGCCAGCAGCTTGGCCGGGTCTGGAAACACCATATATTTT	CASSLAGSGNTIYF
TRBV27	-	-	TRBJ1-2	TGTGCCAGCCGGGATTCCTACCTAGCTAACTATGGCTACACCTTC	CASRDSYLANYGYTF
TRBV27	-	-	TRBJ2-1	TGTGCCAGCCGCCCCGGGACCAGTGGACCGCCTCACAATGAGCAGTTCTTC	CASRPGTSGPPHNEQFF
TRBV9	TRBD1	-	TRBJ2-7	TGTGCCAGCAGCGTCGGGACAGTTAACGAGCAGTACTTC	CASSVGTVNEQYF
TRBV28	-	-	TRBJ1-1	TGTGCCAGCAGTTCCCCCAGACGGGGAGGCACTGAAGCTTTCTTT	CASSSPRRGGTEAFF
TRBV28	TRBD1	-	TRBJ1-1	TGTGCCAGCAGTTTATGGTTAGGGACAGTTAACACTGAAGCTTTCTTT	CASSLWLGTVNTEAFF
TRBV7-6	TRBD2	-	TRBJ2-1	TGTGCCAGCAGCGAGACTAGCGGGCTCTACAATGAGCAGTTCTTC	CASSETSGLYNEQFF
TRBV9	TRBD2	-	TRBJ2-1	TGTGCCAGCAGCTTTGGGACTAGCGGGAGAGGGGGCAATGAGCAGTTCTTC	CASSFGTSGRGGNEQFF
TRBV11-3	TRBD2	-	TRBJ2-7	TGTGCCAGCAGCTTAGGGGCTAGCGGGACCCACGAGCAGTACTTC	CASSLGASGTHEQYF
TRBV6-5	-	-	TRBJ1-2	TGTGCCAGCAGTTATTCGGAGGGAGGGAATGGCTACACCTTC	CASSYSEGGNGYTF
TRBV28	TRBD1	-	TRBJ2-4	TGTGCCAGCAGCACAGGACAGGGGGGAACCAAAAACATTCAGTACTTC	CASSTGQGGTKNIQYF
TRBV19	-	-	TRBJ2-3	TGTGCCAGTACCTACAACTTGAGGGTGCCGCCAGATACGCAGTATTTT	CASTYNLRVPPDTQYF